This T cell receptor (beta chain) was identified in a study of cytomegalovirus exposure and HLA in healthy donors. The PCR was carried out with 60 Vbeta primers and 13 Jbeta primers. Clones were sequenced by immunoSEQ multiplex PCR, and TCRdb holds only the in-frame ones, with some missing. This sample has about 250,000 clones; about 88% occur once, and the top ten carry 0.2% to 0.25%. This CDR3 spans 16 amino acids. Trimming pared 0 bases from V and 2 bases from J, leaving 13 bases between. Germline loops: CDR1 SGDLS, CDR2 YYNGEE. The sequence came from a girl between 2 and 10 years old in good health and CMV-seronegative. The chain carries TRBV9 and TRBJ2-3; D is possibly TRBD2 (7 bases). The sample comprised PBMCs. The CDR3 is CASSVVGGGLTDTQYF. The CDR3 DNA follows: TGTGCCAGCAGCGTAGTAGGGGGGGGCCTCACAGATACGCAGTATTTT. Full variable domain (outside the CDR3, taken from reference TRBV9 and TRBJ2-3): DSGVTQTPKHLITATGQRVTLRCSPRSGDLSVYWYQQSLDQGLQFLIQYYNGEERAKGNILERFSAQQFPDLHSELNLSSLELGDSALYFCASSVVGGGLTDTQYFGPGTRLTVL.